This T cell receptor (beta chain) was captured in a study of blood T cell repertoires in COVID-19. In the study overall: Sources were T cells, B-cell-depleted T cells, or PBMCs; the material itself was cDNA or gDNA.

Across fewer than 25 US areas, participants ranged in age from roughly 18 to 95 years. Trimming removed 3 bases from V and 5 bases from J; junction bases left unmatched: 7. Germline V CDR1 and CDR2: SGHVS, FQNEAQ. The CDR3 loop spans 15 amino acids. In the authors' methods: Nucleated cell counts were estimated from reference gene primer amplification. Method: immunoSEQ multiplex PCR; TCRdb's copy keeps in-frame clones and lacks some. That table furnishes V, J and clone size, whereas the DNA furnished D and trimming. The sample lists some 360,000 clones, around nine tenths seen once, with just over 1% in the top ten.

J is TRBJ2-5 and V is TRBV7-8; 9 bases fit TRBD2. The origin of this receptor is a woman aged 25 to 39 who had been exposed to COVID-19. Sequencing used PBMCs or T cells enriched from blood (not recorded which). CDR3 nucleotides: TGTGCCAGCAGCTTGGGCGGGAGGGCCAGGGAGACCCAGTACTTC. Translation gives CASSLGGRARETQYF.